This record covers a single TCR beta chain. Its specificity is unknown. The CDR3 runs to 17 residues. CDR1 and CDR2 (germline): SNHLY, FYNNEI. V dropped 3 bases and J dropped 7; count of bases not matched to a gene: 13. Following extraction, RNA underwent reverse transcription to cDNA, which served as the sequencing template. Sequencing was performed with immunoSEQ multiplex PCR; in TCRdb, only in-frame clones are kept and a portion is missing. In the table there are 40,000 to 50,000 clones, roughly two thirds of which are singletons. This entry comes from a study of CD8+ T cells in alopecia areata. On the study more broadly: Treated patients were dosed with oral tofacitinib, taking 5 to 10 mg twice daily.

Specified treatment: oral pan-JAK inhibitor, 5-10 mg twice daily. Punch biopsies of lesional scalp, plus peripheral blood, were taken from alopecia areata patients. Whole-study results and caveats: Normal skin's resident alphabeta T cells are sequenced alongside lesional scalp T cells. Elevated clonality characterized lesional scalp relative to normal scalp, particularly in alopecia totalis/universalis.

The receptor comes from a human donor with alopecia areata. The chain joins TRBV2 to TRBJ1-2; 11 nucleotides agree with TRBD1. Sequencing used CD8+ T cells sorted from blood, obtained at week 4, from a patient treated with tofacitinib. DNA of the CDR3: TGTGCCAGCAGTGACCTGGGGACAGGGGGGAGTGAAGTTGGCTACACCTTC. This translates into CASSDLGTGGSEVGYTF. Full variable domain (remainder filled in from reference TRBV2 and TRBJ1-2): EPEVTQTPSHQVTQMGQEVILRCVPISNHLYFYWYRQILGQKVEFLVSFYNNEISEKSEIFDDQFSVERPDGSNFTLKIRSTKLEDSAMYFCASSDLGTGGSEVGYTFGSGTRLTVV.